This paragraph reports one TCR beta chain. Only in-frame clones appear in the TCRdb table, and some are missing; sequencing was by immunoSEQ multiplex PCR. The sample has roughly 290,000 clones, 75% to 90% seen once. This entry is derived from a study of blood T cell repertoires in COVID-19. About the research overall: Samples of COVID-19 (acute and convalescent) were obtained from the United States, Italy and Spain.

The CDR3 contains 16 residues. The J segment lost 5 bases and the V segment lost 3 bases, leaving 10 bases of the junction unmatched. Germline assignment: CDR1 KGHSH and CDR2 LQKENI. What was sequenced was PBMCs or T cells enriched from blood (not recorded which). The receptor comes from a young woman who had recovered from COVID-19. V and J are TRBV18 and TRBJ2-1, with 7 bases that match TRBD1. CDR3 DNA sequence: TGTGCCAGCTCACCCAACAGGGGCGATACCCACAATGAGCAGTTCTTC. This translates into CASSPNRGDTHNEQFF.